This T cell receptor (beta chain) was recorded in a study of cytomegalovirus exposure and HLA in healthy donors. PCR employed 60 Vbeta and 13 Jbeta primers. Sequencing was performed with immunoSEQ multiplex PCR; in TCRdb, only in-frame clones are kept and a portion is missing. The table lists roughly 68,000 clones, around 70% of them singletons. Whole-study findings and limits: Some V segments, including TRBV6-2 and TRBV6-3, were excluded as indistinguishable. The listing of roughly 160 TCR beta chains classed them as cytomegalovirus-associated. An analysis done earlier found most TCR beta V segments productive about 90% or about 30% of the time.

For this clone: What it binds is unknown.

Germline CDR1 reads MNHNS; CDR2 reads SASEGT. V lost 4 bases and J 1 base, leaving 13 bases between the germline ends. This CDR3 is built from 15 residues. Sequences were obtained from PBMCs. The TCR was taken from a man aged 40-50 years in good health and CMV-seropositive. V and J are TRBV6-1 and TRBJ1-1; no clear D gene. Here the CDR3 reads CASSVSRLGNTEAFF. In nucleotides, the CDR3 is TGTGCCAGCAGTGTGAGCAGGTTGGGGAACACTGAAGCTTTCTTT.